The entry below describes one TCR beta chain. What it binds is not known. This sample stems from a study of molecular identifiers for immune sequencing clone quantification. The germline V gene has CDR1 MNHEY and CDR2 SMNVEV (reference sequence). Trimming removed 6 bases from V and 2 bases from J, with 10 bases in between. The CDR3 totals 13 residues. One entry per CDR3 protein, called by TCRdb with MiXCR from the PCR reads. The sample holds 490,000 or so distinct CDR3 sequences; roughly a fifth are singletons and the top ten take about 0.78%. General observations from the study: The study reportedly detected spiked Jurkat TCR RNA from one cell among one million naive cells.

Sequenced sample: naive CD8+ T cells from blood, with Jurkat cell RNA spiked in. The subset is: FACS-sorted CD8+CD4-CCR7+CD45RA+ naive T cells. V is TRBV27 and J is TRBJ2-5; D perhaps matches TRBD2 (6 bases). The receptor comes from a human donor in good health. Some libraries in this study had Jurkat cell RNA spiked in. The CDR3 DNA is TGTGCCAGCAGCTGGACTAAACAAGAGACCCAGTACTTC. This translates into CASSWTKQETQYF.